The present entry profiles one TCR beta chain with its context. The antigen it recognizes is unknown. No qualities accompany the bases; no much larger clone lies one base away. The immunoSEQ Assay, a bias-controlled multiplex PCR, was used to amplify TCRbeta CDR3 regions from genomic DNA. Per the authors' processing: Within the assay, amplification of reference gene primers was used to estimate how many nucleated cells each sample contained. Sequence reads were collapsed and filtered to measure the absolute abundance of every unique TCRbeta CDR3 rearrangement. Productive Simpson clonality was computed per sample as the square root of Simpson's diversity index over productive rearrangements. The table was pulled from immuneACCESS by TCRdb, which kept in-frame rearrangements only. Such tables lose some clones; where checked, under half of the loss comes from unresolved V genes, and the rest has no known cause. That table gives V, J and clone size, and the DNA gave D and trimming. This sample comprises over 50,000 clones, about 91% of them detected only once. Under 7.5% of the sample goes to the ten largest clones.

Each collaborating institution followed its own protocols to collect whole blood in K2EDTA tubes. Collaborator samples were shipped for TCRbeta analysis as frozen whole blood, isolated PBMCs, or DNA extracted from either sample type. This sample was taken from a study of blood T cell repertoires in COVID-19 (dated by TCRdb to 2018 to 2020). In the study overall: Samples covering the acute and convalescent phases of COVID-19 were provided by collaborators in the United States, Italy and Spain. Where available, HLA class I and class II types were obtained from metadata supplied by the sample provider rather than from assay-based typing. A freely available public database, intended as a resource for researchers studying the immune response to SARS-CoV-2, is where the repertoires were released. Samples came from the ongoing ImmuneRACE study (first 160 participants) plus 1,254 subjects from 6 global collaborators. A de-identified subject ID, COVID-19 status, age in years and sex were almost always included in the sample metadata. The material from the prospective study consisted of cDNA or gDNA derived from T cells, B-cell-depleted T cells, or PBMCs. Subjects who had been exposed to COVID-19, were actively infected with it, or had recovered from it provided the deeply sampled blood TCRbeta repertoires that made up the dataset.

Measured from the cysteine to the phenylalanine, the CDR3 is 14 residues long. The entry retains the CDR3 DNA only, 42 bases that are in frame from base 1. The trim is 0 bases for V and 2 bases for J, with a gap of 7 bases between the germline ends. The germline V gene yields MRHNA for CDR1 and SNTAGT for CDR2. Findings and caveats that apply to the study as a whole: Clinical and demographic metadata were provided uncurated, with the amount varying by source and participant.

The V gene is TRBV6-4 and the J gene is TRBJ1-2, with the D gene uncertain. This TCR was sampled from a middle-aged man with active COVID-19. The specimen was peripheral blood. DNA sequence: TGTGCCAGCAGTGACTCTAACGGGAACTATGGCTACACCTTC. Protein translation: CASSDSNGNYGYTF.